The rows below give T cell receptor beta chains drawn from one sample of a study of CD8+CD57+ T cells in acquired aplastic anemia. TCRdb processed the reads anew with MiXCR; each CDR3 protein has one entry. The sample carries 150,000 to 160,000 distinct CDR3 sequences, roughly 49% recorded once. Sample: sorted CD4+, CD8+, or CD8+CD57+ T cells (not recorded which) from PBMCs. The source of these receptors is a human donor with aplastic anemia. The CDR3 runs from the conserved cysteine through the conserved F or W. The D gene is left open where the match is weak. Clone sizes are given selectively: once, few, many, or a class where the clone is expanded.

>TRBJ2-3|many|NA|TRBV29-1
TGCAGCGCTCCGGTGGGTACGCAGTATTTT
CSAPVGTQYF
>TRBJ2-2|NA|NA|TRBV11-2
TGTGCCAGCAGCTTAGTGGGGGGCGCGAGGATAGCTGGGGAGCTGTTTTTT
CASSLVGGARIAGELFF
>TRBJ2-7|few|TRBD2|TRBV11-2
TGTGCCAGCAGCTTAGATTGGGGAGGGGCCTACGAGCAGTACTTC
CASSLDWGGAYEQYF
>TRBJ2-5|once|TRBD1|TRBV7-8
TGTGCCAGCATGAGGAACAGGGGGTTGAGAGAGACCCAGTACTTC
CASMRNRGLRETQYF
>TRBJ2-1|many|NA|TRBV27
TGTGCCAGCAGTTCACGGGAAAAGCAGTTCTTC
CASSSREKQFF
>TRBJ2-5|NA|NA|TRBV24-1
TGTGCCACCAGTAATCCCCCCAACAACAGGCTGCAGGAGACCCAGTACTTC
CATSNPPNNRLQETQYF
>TRBJ2-1|NA|TRBD2|TRBV19
TGTGCCAGTAGTATCTATAGCGGGGGGGCCGGTCTCGGTGAGCAGTTCTTC
CASSIYSGGAGLGEQFF
>TRBJ1-6|many|NA|TRBV6-5
TGTGCCAGCAGATCCTCGAAAGCACGTTATAATTCACCCCTCCACTTT
CASRSSKARYNSPLHF
>TRBJ1-1|NA|NA|TRBV10-3
TGTGCCATCAGTGCCATAGAGAACACTGAAGCTTTCTTT
CAISAIENTEAFF
>TRBJ2-1|few|TRBD2|TRBV12-3/TRBV12-4
TGTGCCAGCAGTTTAGGGACTAGCGGGGGGCCCCCCTACAATGAGCAGTTCTTC
CASSLGTSGGPPYNEQFF
>TRBJ2-3|NA|NA|TRBV7-8
TGTGCCAGCAGCTTAGTGGTCACGAGGGATACGCAGTATTTT
CASSLVVTRDTQYF
>TRBJ1-2|NA|TRBD1|TRBV6-1
TGTGCCAGCAGTCCAACAGGGGGGCGGGGTGGCTACACCTTC
CASSPTGGRGGYTF
>TRBJ2-7|NA|NA|TRBV9
TGTGCCAGCAGCGTACGTCCCGGACAGTTCTACGAGCAGTACTTC
CASSVRPGQFYEQYF
>TRBJ2-7|many|TRBD2|TRBV19
TGTGCCACTCAACCAAGCGGGGGTCACTTCTCCTACGAGCAGTACTTC
CATQPSGGHFSYEQYF
>TRBJ2-5|NA|NA|TRBV10-3
TGTGCCATCAGTGAGCGCAGGGGTGCCCCTCAAGAGACCCAGTACTTC
CAISERRGAPQETQYF
>TRBJ2-3|few|TRBD2|TRBV6-1
TGTGCCAGCAGTACTGGGGCTAGCGGGGGCCTAGATACGCAGTATTTT
CASSTGASGGLDTQYF
>TRBJ2-7|few|NA|TRBV7-2
TGCGCCAGCACCCCCTACGAGCAGTACTTC
CASTPYEQYF
>TRBJ2-4|few|TRBD1|TRBV11-2
TGTGCCAGCAGTCGAAACGTTGGACAGGGCAAAAACATTCAGTACTTC
CASSRNVGQGKNIQYF
>TRBJ1-3|many|NA|TRBV19
TGTGCCAGTAGTATTCAGCTCGGCCCTGGAAACACCATATATTTT
CASSIQLGPGNTIYF
>TRBJ2-7|few|TRBD2|TRBV20-1
TGCAGTGCTAGAGACTTAACCGGGACTAGCGCCTTTGGGCAGTACTTC
CSARDLTGTSAFGQYF
>TRBJ1-2|medium-sized|NA|TRBV12-3/TRBV12-4
TGTGCCAGCAGTCCGAGGATTAACTATGGCTACACCTTC
CASSPRINYGYTF
>TRBJ1-2|many|TRBD1|TRBV12-3/TRBV12-4
TGTGCCAGCAGTTCCCGGGACAGGGATCCTACTAACTATGGCTACACCTTC
CASSSRDRDPTNYGYTF
>TRBJ2-1|few|NA|TRBV7-7
TGTGCTAGCAGCTTGGGTCTAGCCAGTTACAATGAGCAGTTCTTC
CASSLGLASYNEQFF
>TRBJ2-1|NA|TRBD2|TRBV2
TGTGCCAGCAGTGAAGATTGGGGTAGCGGGGTCCGTTATGAGCAGTTCTTC
CASSEDWGSGVRYEQFF
>TRBJ2-1|many|NA|TRBV7-8
TGTGCCAGCACAAAAAGGGATGAGCAGTTCTTC
CASTKRDEQFF
>TRBJ1-1|NA|NA|TRBV2
TGTGCCAGCAATGGGGATCTCCCTGAGGACACTGAAGCTTTCTTT
CASNGDLPEDTEAFF
>TRBJ1-1|NA|NA|TRBV20-1
TGCAGTGCTAGTGGGACCGATACAGGGAAACCTGAAGCTTTCTTT
CSASGTDTGKPEAFF
>TRBJ2-7|many|NA|TRBV3-1
TGTGCCAGCAGCCCCGGGACGGCGTACGAGCAGTACTTC
CASSPGTAYEQYF
>TRBJ1-1|few|NA|TRBV15
TGTGCCACCAGCAGAGATTCGGGGGCACGAGCTTTCTTT
CATSRDSGARAFF
>TRBJ2-7|few|NA|TRBV11-3
TGTGCCAGCAGCTTAGGCGGCCACGAGCAGTACTTC
CASSLGGHEQYF
>TRBJ1-1|NA|NA|TRBV4-3
TGCGCCAGCAGCCAAGAAAACACGAGGTACACTGAAGCTTTCTTT
CASSQENTRYTEAFF
>TRBJ2-3|NA|NA|TRBV10-3
TGTGCCACCCGACTAGACACAGATACGCAGTATTTT
CATRLDTDTQYF
>TRBJ1-3|NA|NA|TRBV11-2
TGTGCCAGCAGCTCGGGGCAAAGTAGTGGAAACACCATATATTTT
CASSSGQSSGNTIYF